This is a list of T cell receptor beta chains from one sample in a study of OX40 agonist ivuxolimab in advanced cancers. The data were produced by immunoSEQ multiplex PCR, yet TCRdb's version contains in-frame clones alone and is incomplete. This sample has more than 65,000 clones; around 94% occur once, and the top ten carry 15% to 17%. Sample: CD4+ or CD8+ T cells sorted from blood, taken in a trial of the OX40 agonist ivuxolimab. The receptors originated from an adult with an advanced solid tumor such as melanoma, head and neck, liver or kidney cancer. Each CDR3 is given with its conserved first and last residue. A D gene is named only where the DNA matches it firmly. Size tells how often a clone was seen (once, few, many) or the class of an expanded clone, and some rows leave it out.

TRBJ1-2,.,.,TRBV29-1,TGCAGCGTTGAAGATCGAGGGCAGGGCATCTATGGCTACACCTTC,CSVEDRGQGIYGYTF
TRBJ1-1,.,TRBD1,TRBV28,TGTGCCAGCAGTTTTATCCCCACCAACAGGGACAGCACTGAAGCTTTCTTT,CASSFIPTNRDSTEAFF
TRBJ2-5,.,.,TRBV27,TGTGCCAGCAGTACCCGTGGTGGAGAGACCCAGTACTTC,CASSTRGGETQYF
TRBJ1-2,.,.,TRBV27,TGTGCCAGCAGTTCTCCTGGGGGGGGCTATGGCTACACCTTC,CASSSPGGGYGYTF
TRBJ1-5,.,TRBD1,TRBV28,TGTGCCAGCAGTTGGGGACAGGGCGGGAGTCAGCCCCAGCATTTT,CASSWGQGGSQPQHF
TRBJ2-1,.,TRBD2,TRBV10-3,TGTGCCATCAGTGAGTGGGAGCGGGGCCCTTCAGATAATGAGCAGTTCTTC,CAISEWERGPSDNEQFF
TRBJ2-5,.,.,TRBV19,TGTGCCAGTAGTATAGATCTGGAGACCCAGTACTTC,CASSIDLETQYF
TRBJ1-2,.,.,TRBV5-1,TGCGCCAGCAGCCCAGAAATTGGGGTTCGGCTGAATGGCTACACCTTC,CASSPEIGVRLNGYTF
TRBJ1-2,.,.,TRBV11-2,TGTGCCAGCAGCTTATTGCTGCATGGCTACACCTTC,CASSLLLHGYTF
TRBJ2-3,.,TRBD2,TRBV7-9,TGTGCCAGCAGGTCACTAGCGGGGATCACAGATACGCAGTATTTT,CASRSLAGITDTQYF
TRBJ2-7,.,.,TRBV6-5,TGTGCCAGCAGTTATATGGCCCGGGGCTACGAGCAGTACTTC,CASSYMARGYEQYF
TRBJ1-3,.,.,TRBV10-3,TGTGCCATCGGCGTCCTTGGAAACACCATATATTTT,CAIGVLGNTIYF
TRBJ2-5,.,TRBD1,TRBV7-2,TGTGCCAGCAGTTTACAGGGGGTCTTAGAGACCCAGTACTTC,CASSLQGVLETQYF
TRBJ1-6,few,.,TRBV4-1,TGCGCCAGCAGCCCATTCCAAGGGGGGGCGAATTCACCCCTCCACTTT,CASSPFQGGANSPLHF
TRBJ2-2,.,.,TRBV5-6,TGTGCCAGCAGCTCGGGCCCGACGGGGGTGAACACCGGGGAGCTGTTTTTT,CASSSGPTGVNTGELFF
TRBJ2-5,.,TRBD1,TRBV7-9,TGTGCCAGCAGCAACCGACAGGGCGGGGAGACCCAGTACTTC,CASSNRQGGETQYF
TRBJ1-1,few,.,TRBV4-1,TGCGCCAGCAGCCAAGAAAATTCGCCTGAAGCTTTCTTT,CASSQENSPEAFF
TRBJ2-4,.,TRBD2,TRBV27,TGTGCCACCCGTGAACAAGGGACTAGTTGGGCCAAAAACATTCAGTACTTC,CATREQGTSWAKNIQYF
TRBJ1-1,.,.,TRBV6-6,TGTGCCAGCAGTTACGGCGCGGGGAATCAGGAAGCTTTCTTT,CASSYGAGNQEAFF
TRBJ1-2,once,.,TRBV6-1,TGTGCCAGCAGTGAAGAAGGACAGATCTATGGCTACACCTTC,CASSEEGQIYGYTF
TRBJ2-7,.,.,TRBV7-8,TGTGCCAGCAGCTCAATAGCGTCCCCCTACGAGCAGTACTTC,CASSSIASPYEQYF
TRBJ2-1,.,.,TRBV9,TGTGCCAGCAGCGGACTTCAATACAATGAGCAGTTCTTC,CASSGLQYNEQFF
TRBJ1-1,few,.,TRBV6-1,TGTGCCAGCAGTGCGTTGGGACGAGTGAACACTGAAGCTTTCTTT,CASSALGRVNTEAFF
TRBJ1-1,.,.,TRBV4-1,TGCGCCAGCAGCCAAGATCCCACCTTCGGCGGGGTAATAAGGACTGAAGCTTTCTTT,CASSQDPTFGGVIRTEAFF
TRBJ2-7,once,TRBD2,TRBV6-5,TGTGCCAGCAGTGTTAGCGGGGGAAGCTACGAGCAGTACTTC,CASSVSGGSYEQYF
TRBJ2-2,.,.,TRBV9,TGTGCCAGCGAACCGGGCCTAAGCCTAGGGACCGGGGAGCTGTTTTTT,CASEPGLSLGTGELFF
TRBJ2-1,.,.,TRBV19,TGTGCCAGTAGCCTAGACCTGGGAGCCAATGAGCAGTTCTTC,CASSLDLGANEQFF
TRBJ1-5,.,.,TRBV12-5,TGTGCTAGTGGTTTGACCCTGGGGAGCAATCAGCCCCAGCATTTT,CASGLTLGSNQPQHF
TRBJ2-6,.,.,TRBV27,TGTGCCAGCAGTCCCTTCGGGGCTGGGGCCAACGTCCTGACTTTC,CASSPFGAGANVLTF
TRBJ2-2,once,.,TRBV6-1,TGTGCCAGCAGTGTATCCTCTTATCCGGTGTACACCGGGGAGCTGTTTTTT,CASSVSSYPVYTGELFF
TRBJ1-2,once,.,TRBV19,TGTGCCAGTAGTGGAGACGGGTATGGCTACACCTTC,CASSGDGYGYTF
TRBJ2-7,.,TRBD1,TRBV6-5,TGTGCCAGCAGCTGGGACAGGGTAGGGGAGCAGTACTTC,CASSWDRVGEQYF
TRBJ2-7,.,TRBD1,TRBV5-1,TGCGCCAGCAGCTTGGAAGGACAGGCCTACGAGCAGTACTTC,CASSLEGQAYEQYF
TRBJ2-1,.,.,TRBV2,TGTGCCAGCAGCCTCCGGGACGGTTCCTACAATGAGCAGTTCTTC,CASSLRDGSYNEQFF
TRBJ1-4,.,TRBD1,TRBV9,TGTGCCAGCAGTTCTACAGGGGAGGCTAATGAAAAACTGTTTTTT,CASSSTGEANEKLFF